What follows are 19 T cell receptor beta chains derived from one specimen sequenced in a study of T cell repertoires in cytomegalovirus infection. What these receptors recognize is not known. Using its own MiXCR run on the reads, TCRdb lists one record per CDR3 protein. The sample yields some 800,000 distinct CDR3 sequences, 29% seen once. The source was cultured CD8+ T cells from PBMCs, collected from culture after CMV antigen stimulation. The receptors shown here come from a human donor in good health (CMV status not recorded). Some clones in this sample may be carry-over from other donors' samples.

This clonotype was counted many times. The chain uses TRBV7-6 and TRBJ2-5; D unclear. The germline V gene has CDR1 SGHVS and CDR2 FNYEAQ. CDR3 size: 13 residues. The V gene lost 5 bases and the J gene lost 0 bases, with 7 bases spanning the gap. The CDR3 DNA sequence: TGTGCCAGCAGCCTAGGACACCAAGAGACCCAGTACTTC. It yields the protein CASSLGHQETQYF.

The chain recombines TRBV27 with TRBJ2-1; 11 bases align to TRBD2. Per germline, CDR1 MNHEY and CDR2 SMNVEV (reference sequence). The CDR3 runs to 16 residues. J lost 5 bases, V lost 5 bases, and 8 bases had no gene match. The chain's CDR3 is CASSKVAGGPNNEQFF. In nucleotides, the CDR3 is TGTGCCAGCAGTAAGGTAGCGGGGGGGCCCAACAATGAGCAGTTCTTC.

This clonotype appeared a single time. This chain uses TRBV29-1 with TRBJ2-1, with 9 bases matching TRBD1. CDR3 length equals 15 residues. Unmatched junction bases numbered 10, after V lost 0 bases and J lost 10 bases. CDR1 is SQVTM, CDR2 ANQGSEA, per germline. CDR3 loop: CSVEDQETGGLEQFF. The CDR3 coding sequence is TGCAGCGTTGAAGATCAAGAGACAGGGGGGTTGGAGCAGTTCTTC.

The rearrangement links TRBV24-1 to TRBJ1-5; tentative D call: TRBD1 (5 bases). The CDR3 extends over 13 amino acids. Germline V gives CDR1 KGHDR, CDR2 SFDVKD. Trimming stripped 5 bases from V and 9 bases from J, with 13 bases between. DNA for the CDR3: TGTGCCACCAGTGGGGCTTCTGGGGCGCCCCAGCATTTT. Its protein product is CATSGASGAPQHF.

V gene TRBV11-2 combines with J gene TRBJ2-7, with D maybe TRBD1 (6 bases). The germline V gene has CDR1 SGHAT and CDR2 FQNNGV. The V end lost 4 bases, the J end lost 2 bases, and 12 bases lay between the germline ends. The CDR3 is 14 residues long. DNA of the CDR3: TGTGCCAGCAGCTCCCCCCGGACAGCCTACGAGCAGTACGTC. It translates to CASSSPRTAYEQYV.

The sample holds a few counts of this clonotype. The chain combines TRBV12-3 or TRBV12-4 with TRBJ2-7, with 13 positions matching TRBD2. V shed 6 bases and J 6 bases; nucleotides not matched to a gene: 14. The CDR3 extends over 17 amino acids. The CDR3 reads CASSRDGTSGAGGEQYF. DNA of the CDR3: TGTGCCAGCAGCCGAGACGGGACTAGCGGGGCGGGGGGCGAGCAGTACTTC.

The chain employs TRBV7-9 and TRBJ1-6; 7 nucleotides line up with TRBD1. Germline V CDR1 and CDR2: SEHNR, FQNEAQ (reference sequence). V was pared by 7 bases and J by 7 bases, with 10 bases of the junction left unmatched. The CDR3 sequence is 15 residues long. DNA for the CDR3: TGTGCCAGCACGGGGGTCACAGGGGCGAATTCACCCCTCCACTTT. Its protein is CASTGVTGANSPLHF.

The chain recombines TRBV10-3 with TRBJ1-2; TRBD1 agrees at 10 bases. The trim removed 8 bases at V and 2 bases at J, leaving 8 bases unmatched. In germline, CDR1 is ENHRY, CDR2 SYGVKD. The CDR3 spans 15 residues. The CDR3 DNA reads as TGTGCCATCGAAGAAGGGACAGGGGTAAACTATGGCTACACCTTC. Encoded protein: CAIEEGTGVNYGYTF.

This clonotype was recorded many times. The chain couples TRBV7-6 to TRBJ2-5; 9 bases map to TRBD1. This CDR3 is built from 14 residues. Germline assignment: CDR1 SGHVS and CDR2 FNYEAQ. The V segment lost 5 bases and the J segment 9 bases; nucleotides outside the gene matches: 10. The CDR3 spells CASSRTGDQGAQYF. Written as DNA, the CDR3 is TGTGCCAGCAGCCGGACAGGGGATCAAGGGGCCCAGTACTTC. The entire variable domain, with the rest obtained from reference TRBV7-6 and TRBJ2-5, is as follows: GAGVSQSPRYKVTKRGQDVALRCDPISGHVSLYWYRQALGQGPEFLTYFNYEAQQDKSGLPNDRFSAERPEGSISTLTIQRTEQRDSAMYRCASSRTGDQGAQYFGPGTRLLVL.

This clonotype was seen a few times. The chain combines TRBV7-9 with TRBJ2-2; the match to TRBD1 covers 8 bases. V was pared by 2 bases and J by 3 bases, with 5 bases of the junction left unmatched. The germline V gene has CDR1 SEHNR and CDR2 FQNEAQ (reference sequence). This CDR3 has 16 amino acids. CDR3 bases: TGTGCCAGCAGCTTACGTCAGGGGGCCCACACCGGGGAGCTGTTTTTT. It encodes CASSLRQGAHTGELFF.

The chain links TRBV2 to TRBJ2-5; 7 bases map to TRBD1. Trimming removed 8 bases from V and 6 bases from J; junction bases left unmatched: 9. The CDR3 is made up of 13 amino acids. Germline V gene data show CDR1 as SNHLY and CDR2 as FYNNEI. CDR3 region: CASPEGAVKTQYF. In DNA, the CDR3 is TGTGCCAGCCCTGAGGGGGCCGTCAAGACCCAGTACTTC.

The chain carries TRBV9 and TRBJ1-4; 9 nucleotides align to TRBD1. V lost 0 bases, J lost 4 bases, and 7 bases stayed unmatched. This CDR3 has 17 amino acids. Germline CDR1 reads SGDLS; CDR2 reads YYNGEE. Here the CDR3 DNA reads TGTGCCAGCAGCGTAGCGGGACAGGGAGCTTTTAATGAAAAACTGTTTTTT. Translation: CASSVAGQGAFNEKLFF. Combining the CDR3 with reference TRBV9 and TRBJ1-4 gives the whole variable domain DSGVTQTPKHLITATGQRVTLRCSPRSGDLSVYWYQQSLDQGLQFLIQYYNGEERAKGNILERFSAQQFPDLHSELNLSSLELGDSALYFCASSVAGQGAFNEKLFFGSGTQLSVL.

The gene calls are TRBV6-1 and TRBJ1-3; D gene unclear. Germline CDR1 is MNHNS and CDR2 is SASEGT. This CDR3 is built from 17 residues. The ends were cut back, 2 bases at V and 0 bases at J, with 14 bases in the middle. The DNA for the CDR3 is TGTGCCAGCAGTGAATGGGCAGGAGCCCTCTCTGGAAACACCATATATTTT. It translates to CASSEWAGALSGNTIYF.

There are a few counts of this clonotype. The CDR3 bases are TGTGCCAGCAGTCCTGGGAGGATTACGCAGTATTTT. Protein: CASSPGRITQYF. The rearrangement links TRBV12-3 or TRBV12-4 to TRBJ2-3, with D possibly TRBD2 on 6 matching bases. Trimming stripped 5 bases from V and 8 bases from J, with 11 bases between. CDR3 length: 12 amino acids.

The chain is built from TRBV4-1 and TRBJ1-1; TRBD1 matches 10 bases. This CDR3 has 19 residues. The trim removed 0 bases at V and 4 bases at J, leaving 14 bases unmatched. In germline, CDR1 is MGHRA, CDR2 YSYEKL. The CDR3 here is CASSQDSFRDRGFGTEAFF. The CDR3 DNA follows: TGCGCCAGCAGCCAAGATTCGTTTCGGGACAGGGGATTTGGCACTGAAGCTTTCTTT.

J is TRBJ2-1 and V is TRBV6-5; D tentatively fits TRBD1 or TRBD2 (5 bases each). Germline V gene lookup returns CDR1 MNHEY and CDR2 SVGAGI. The CDR3 consists of 14 residues. Trimming removed 6 bases from V and 2 bases from J, with 11 bases in between. CDR3 DNA: TGTGCCAGCAGACTAAGGGACCCCTACAATGAGCAGTTCTTC. Translating gives CASRLRDPYNEQFF.

The chain couples TRBV6-2 or TRBV6-3 to TRBJ2-3; 9 bases fit TRBD2. The CDR3 length is 16 residues. Germline loops: CDR1 MNHEY, CDR2 SVGEGT. J lost 5 bases, V lost 3 bases, and 9 bases had no gene match. CDR3 coding DNA: TGTGCCAGCAGTTATAATGCTAGCGGGGTGAAAGATACGCAGTATTTT. Amino acids: CASSYNASGVKDTQYF.

The CDR3 nucleotides read TGTGCCACCAGTGAATCCGGGGGCTATGGCTACACCTTC. This gives the protein CATSESGGYGYTF. V gene TRBV24-1 combines with J gene TRBJ1-2; perhaps TRBD1 as D (5 bases). The CDR3 spans 13 residues. Germline V CDR1 and CDR2: KGHDR, SFDVKD. V gave up 4 bases and J gave up 4 bases, with 9 bases separating them.

The rearrangement links TRBV15 to TRBJ1-2; a possible D gene is TRBD1 (6 bases). The CDR3 spans 15 residues. V lost 5 bases and J lost 2, with 15 bases in between. Looked up from germline, CDR1 is LNHNV and CDR2 is YYDKDF (reference sequence). CDR3 sequence reads: CATSPEGGINYGYTF. DNA for the CDR3: TGTGCCACCAGCCCAGAGGGGGGCATCAACTATGGCTACACCTTC.